This T cell receptor beta chain was sequenced during a study of blood T cell repertoires in COVID-19. Background on the study: The United States, Italy and Spain provided the acute and convalescent COVID-19 samples.

In the study's own analysis: It was from reference gene primer amplification that nucleated cell counts were estimated. Only in-frame clones appear in the TCRdb table, and some are missing; sequencing was by immunoSEQ multiplex PCR. The V and J calls and clone size are taken from that table; D and trimming were inferred from the DNA. The sample includes roughly 160,000 clones, roughly 87% of them seen just once. CDR1 is MDHEN and CDR2 is SYDVKM in the germline V gene. V lost 5 bases to trimming and J lost 4 bases, with 8 bases between them. The CDR3 spans 12 residues. Participants were aged about 18 to 100 years from about 25 US areas. Recovered status in Cohort 3 required two negative PCRs, clearance, or symptom resolution.

The sequencing input was PBMCs or T cells enriched from blood (not recorded which). The rearrangement links TRBV28 to TRBJ1-1; a weak D match, TRBD1 (5 bases). This receptor was obtained from a woman aged 50 to 60 who had recovered from COVID-19. DNA for the CDR3: TGTGCCAGCAGTCAGGGATCCACTGAAGCTTTCTTT. This translates into CASSQGSTEAFF.